The clone carrying this T cell receptor beta chain was recorded a few times. Its antigen is still unknown. This sample stems from a study of blood T cells in healthy people across ages. Study results and limitations: The lack of PBMC sorting stopped any conclusive naive versus antigen-experienced comparison. Unknown CMV status may confound age-related changes in expanded clones.

CDR1 and CDR2 from the germline V gene are SGHTA and FQGNSA. The CDR3 runs to 14 residues. A sample-barcoded 5' primer and a J-beta primer mix were used in a second PCR of about 7 to 12 cycles. Using its own MiXCR run on the 5' RACE reads, TCRdb lists one record per CDR3 protein. The sample lists 600,000 to 900,000 distinct CDR3 sequences; 25% to 30% were seen once. Another study also made use of these data, one on T cells of mothers and their children.

The sample was blood. This clonotype originated in a boy aged 5-17 years in good health. The chain links TRBV7-2 to TRBJ2-5; 10 bases align to TRBD2. The DNA end is a closer match to TRBJ2-1, so the J assignment may be wrong. The CDR3 DNA sequence: TGTGCCAGCAGCCCTACTAGCGGGGTAAATGAGCAGTTCTTC. It encodes CASSPTSGVNEQFF.